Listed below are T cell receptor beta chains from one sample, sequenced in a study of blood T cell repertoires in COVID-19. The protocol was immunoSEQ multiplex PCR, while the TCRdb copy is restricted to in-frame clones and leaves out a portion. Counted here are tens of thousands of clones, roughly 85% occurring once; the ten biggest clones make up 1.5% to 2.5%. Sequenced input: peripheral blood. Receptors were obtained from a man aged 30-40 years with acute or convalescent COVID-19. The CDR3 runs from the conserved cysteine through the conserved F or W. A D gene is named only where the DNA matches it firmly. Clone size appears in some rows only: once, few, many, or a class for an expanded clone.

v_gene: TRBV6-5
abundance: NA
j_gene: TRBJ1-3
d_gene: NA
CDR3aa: CASRLISSGNTIYF
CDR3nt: TGTGCCAGCAGACTCATAAGCTCTGGAAACACCATATATTTT

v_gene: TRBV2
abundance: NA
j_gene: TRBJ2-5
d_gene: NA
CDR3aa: CASTSRRETQYF
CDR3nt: TGTGCCAGCACGTCTAGACGAGAGACCCAGTACTTC

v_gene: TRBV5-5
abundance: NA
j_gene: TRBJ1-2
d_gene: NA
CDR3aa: CASSRTPNYGYTF
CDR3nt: TGTGCCAGCAGCCGGACACCTAACTATGGCTACACCTTC

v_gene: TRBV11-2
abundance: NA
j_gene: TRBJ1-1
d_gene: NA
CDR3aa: CASSLGPLANTEAFF
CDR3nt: TGTGCCAGCAGCTTAGGCCCACTAGCGAACACTGAAGCTTTCTTT

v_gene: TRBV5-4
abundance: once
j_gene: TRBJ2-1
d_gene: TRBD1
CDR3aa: CASSSGQTTFGEQFF
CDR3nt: TGTGCCAGCAGTTCGGGACAGACTACGTTCGGTGAGCAGTTCTTC

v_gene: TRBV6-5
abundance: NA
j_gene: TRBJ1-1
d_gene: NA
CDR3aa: CASSYYGPGGVTEAFF
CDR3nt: TGTGCCAGCAGTTACTATGGTCCAGGAGGGGTTACTGAAGCTTTCTTT

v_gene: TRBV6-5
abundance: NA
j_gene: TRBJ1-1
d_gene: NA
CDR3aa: CASTRRGGPGTEAFF
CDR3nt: TGTGCCAGCACTCGAAGGGGGGGGCCGGGCACTGAAGCTTTCTTT

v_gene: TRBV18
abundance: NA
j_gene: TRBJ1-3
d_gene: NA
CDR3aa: CASSPSGGLSGNTIYF
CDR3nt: TGTGCCAGCTCACCTTCCGGGGGTCTGTCTGGAAACACCATATATTTT

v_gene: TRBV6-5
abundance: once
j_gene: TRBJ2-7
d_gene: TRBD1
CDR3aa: CASSYSNRGYEQYF
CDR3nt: TGTGCCAGCAGTTACTCTAACAGGGGATACGAGCAGTACTTC

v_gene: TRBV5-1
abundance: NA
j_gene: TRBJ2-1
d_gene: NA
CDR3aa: CASSLHGGVNEQFF
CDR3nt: TGCGCCAGCAGCTTGCACGGGGGAGTCAATGAGCAGTTCTTC

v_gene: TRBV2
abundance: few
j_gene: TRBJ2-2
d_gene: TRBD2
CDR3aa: CASRGLAWTGELFF
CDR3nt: TGTGCCAGCAGGGGACTAGCGTGGACCGGGGAGCTGTTTTTT

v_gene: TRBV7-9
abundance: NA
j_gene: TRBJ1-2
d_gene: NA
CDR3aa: CASALWPRARDYGYTF
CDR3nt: TGTGCCAGCGCCCTTTGGCCCCGAGCGAGGGATTATGGCTACACCTTC

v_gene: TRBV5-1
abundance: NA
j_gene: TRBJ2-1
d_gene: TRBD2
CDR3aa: CASSLLDGREDEQFF
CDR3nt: TGCGCCAGCAGCTTGTTAGACGGCCGGGAGGATGAGCAGTTCTTC

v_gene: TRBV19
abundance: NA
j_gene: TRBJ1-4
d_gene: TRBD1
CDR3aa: CASSIGQGEEEKLFF
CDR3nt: TGTGCCAGTAGTATTGGACAGGGGGAGGAGGAAAAACTGTTTTTT

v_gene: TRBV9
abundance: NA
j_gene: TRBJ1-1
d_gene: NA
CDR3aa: CASSPNARTVNTEAFF
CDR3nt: TGTGCCAGCAGCCCCAATGCAAGGACAGTGAACACTGAAGCTTTCTTT

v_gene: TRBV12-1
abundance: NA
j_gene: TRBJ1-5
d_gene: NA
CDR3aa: CASSSRRLAQHF
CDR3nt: TGTGCCAGCAGCTCCCGTCGTCTAGCCCAGCATTTT

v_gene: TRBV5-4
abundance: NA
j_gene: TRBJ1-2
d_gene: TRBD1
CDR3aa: CASSSQGNYGYTF
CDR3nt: TGTGCCAGCAGCTCACAGGGGAACTATGGCTACACCTTC

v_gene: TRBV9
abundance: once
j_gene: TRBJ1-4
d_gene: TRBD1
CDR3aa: CASSAQDRGFSTNEKLFF
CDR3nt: TGTGCCAGCAGCGCCCAGGACAGGGGTTTTTCAACTAATGAAAAACTGTTTTTT

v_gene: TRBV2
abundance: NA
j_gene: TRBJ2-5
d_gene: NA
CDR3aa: CASSTPGLRGETQYF
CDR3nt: TGTGCCAGCAGTACCCCGGGACTCCGCGGTGAGACCCAGTACTTC

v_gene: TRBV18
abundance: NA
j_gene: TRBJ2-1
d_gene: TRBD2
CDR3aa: CASSPYSGGAWNEQFF
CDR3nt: TGTGCCAGCTCACCCTATAGCGGGGGGGCCTGGAATGAGCAGTTCTTC

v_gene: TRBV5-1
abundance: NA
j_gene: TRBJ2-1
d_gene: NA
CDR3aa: CASSPGSTSHEQFF
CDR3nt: TGCGCCAGCAGTCCCGGTTCTACTAGCCATGAGCAGTTCTTC

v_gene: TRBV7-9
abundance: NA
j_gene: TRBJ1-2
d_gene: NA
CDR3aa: CASSLRIGEVGYGYTF
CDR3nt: TGTGCCAGCAGCTTAAGGATAGGGGAGGTTGGCTATGGCTACACCTTC

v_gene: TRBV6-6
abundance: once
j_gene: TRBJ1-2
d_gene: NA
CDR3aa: CASWDTGQPNYGYTF
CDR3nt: TGTGCCAGCTGGGATACTGGACAGCCTAACTATGGCTACACCTTC

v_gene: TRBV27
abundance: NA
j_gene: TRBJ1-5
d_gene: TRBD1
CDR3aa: CASSLDRVQPQHF
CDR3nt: TGTGCCAGCAGTTTGGACAGGGTGCAGCCCCAGCATTTT

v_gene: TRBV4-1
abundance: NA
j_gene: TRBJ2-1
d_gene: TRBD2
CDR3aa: CASSLRTSWNEQFF
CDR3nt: TGCGCCAGCAGCCTGAGGACTAGTTGGAATGAGCAGTTCTTC

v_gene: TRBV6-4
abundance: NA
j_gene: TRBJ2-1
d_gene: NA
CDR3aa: CASSRQAGVYNEQFF
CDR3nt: TGTGCCAGCTCACGACAGGCAGGCGTCTACAATGAGCAGTTCTTC

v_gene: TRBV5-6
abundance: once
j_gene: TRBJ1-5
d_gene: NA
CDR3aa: CASSLVGGRGNQPQHF
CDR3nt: TGTGCCAGCAGCTTGGTTGGGGGCCGGGGCAATCAGCCCCAGCATTTT

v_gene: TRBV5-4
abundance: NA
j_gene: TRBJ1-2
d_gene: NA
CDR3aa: CASSLAGTIGGYTF
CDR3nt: TGTGCCAGCAGCCTAGCCGGGACAATAGGCGGCTACACCTTC

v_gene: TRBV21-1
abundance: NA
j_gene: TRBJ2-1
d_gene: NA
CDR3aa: CAIVNPGQDLTTGSYNEQFF
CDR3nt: TGTGCCATCGTAAACCCCGGACAGGACTTAACAACAGGCTCCTACAATGAGCAGTTCTTC

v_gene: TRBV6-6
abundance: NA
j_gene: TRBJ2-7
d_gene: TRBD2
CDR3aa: CASRSGGSYEQYF
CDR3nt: TGTGCCAGCAGGAGCGGGGGGTCCTACGAGCAGTACTTC

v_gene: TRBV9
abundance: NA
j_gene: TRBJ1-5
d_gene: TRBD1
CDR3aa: CASSVGQENQPQHF
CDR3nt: TGTGCCAGCAGCGTGGGACAGGAGAATCAGCCCCAGCATTTT

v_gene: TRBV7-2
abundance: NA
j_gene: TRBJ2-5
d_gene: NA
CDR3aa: CASSFGLNEETQYF
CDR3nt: TGTGCCAGCAGCTTTGGACTCAACGAAGAGACCCAGTACTTC

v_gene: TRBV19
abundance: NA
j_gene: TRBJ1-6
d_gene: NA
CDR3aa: CASSILVLPNAPGQWSSYNSPLHF
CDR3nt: TGTGCCAGTAGTATCCTTGTACTACCTAATGCACCGGGACAATGGTCCTCCTATAATTCACCCCTCCACTTT